One and the same sample provided the 14 T cell receptor beta chains below, sequenced in a study of T cell responses to AZD1222 COVID-19 vaccine. Sequencing was performed with immunoSEQ multiplex PCR; in TCRdb, only in-frame clones are kept and a portion is missing. This table has 150,000 to 200,000 clones, 94% appearing once. Material: peripheral blood, obtained on day 0 of AZD1222 vaccination. These receptors all come from an adult in good health.

The chain couples TRBV6-2 or TRBV6-3 to TRBJ1-6; D is ambiguous. The CDR3 is 13 amino acids. V was cut by 5 bases and J by 13 bases, with 15 bases left in between. The germline V gene encodes CDR1 MNHEY and CDR2 SVGEGT. CDR3 bases: TGTGCCAGCAGTACCGACGGGCACGAGCCCCTCCACTTT. Its translation is CASSTDGHEPLHF.

V gene TRBV4-3 combines with J gene TRBJ2-3; maybe TRBD2 (5 bases). The CDR3 covers 17 residues. V was pared by 0 bases and J by 5 bases, with 18 bases between. In germline, CDR1 is LGHNA, CDR2 YSLEER. The CDR3 sequence: CASSQDTSSGRGDTQYF. CDR3 in DNA: TGCGCCAGCAGCCAAGATACTTCGAGCGGCAGAGGAGATACGCAGTATTTT.

This chain joins TRBV30 and TRBJ2-6; 10 bases fit TRBD1. The J segment lost 1 base and the V segment lost 2 bases, leaving 2 bases of the junction unmatched. Per germline, CDR1 GTSNPN and CDR2 SVGIG (reference sequence). This CDR3 comprises 16 residues. The CDR3 coding sequence is TGTGCCTGGAGTTCGGGACAGGGGTCTGGGGCCAACGTCCTGACTTTC. It translates to CAWSSGQGSGANVLTF.

The chain employs TRBV11-2 and TRBJ2-7; D not certain. The CDR3 runs 15 residues. Germline CDR1 SGHAT, CDR2 FQNNGV. The V end was cut by 3 bases, the J end by 4 bases, with 16 bases between. The CDR3 protein is CASSLSSEVWYEQYF. The CDR3 region has the DNA TGTGCCAGCAGCTTGTCGTCTGAAGTTTGGTACGAGCAGTACTTC.

The V and J genes are TRBV9 and TRBJ2-7; TRBD2 is a possible D gene (6 bases). The ends were cut back, 0 bases at V and 0 bases at J, with 10 bases in the middle. CDR3 length: 15 residues. Per germline, CDR1 SGDLS and CDR2 YYNGEE. CDR3: CASSVADSGSYEQYF. The CDR3 DNA is TGTGCCAGCAGCGTAGCAGATAGCGGCTCCTACGAGCAGTACTTC. Together with reference TRBV9 and TRBJ2-7, the CDR3 gives the full variable domain: DSGVTQTPKHLITATGQRVTLRCSPRSGDLSVYWYQQSLDQGLQFLIQYYNGEERAKGNILERFSAQQFPDLHSELNLSSLELGDSALYFCASSVADSGSYEQYFGPGTRLTVT.

The V gene is TRBV28, the J gene TRBJ1-2; D remains ambiguous. The length of the CDR3 is 14 residues. CDR1 and CDR2 (germline): MDHEN, SYDVKM. V was shortened by 5 bases and J by 5 bases, with 15 bases between the two germline ends. The CDR3 coding sequence is TGTGCCAGCAGTCCCGGTAGGGTTCCGTATGGCTACACCTTC. Translating it yields CASSPGRVPYGYTF.

The chain uses TRBV1 and TRBJ1-5. TRBV1 is listed as a pseudogene. CDR3 length: 17 amino acids. In DNA, the CDR3 is TGCACCAGCAGCCAAGATCGTCCGGGGCAGGGCAATCAGCCCCAGCATTTT. This gives the protein CTSSQDRPGQGNQPQHF.

The sample holds one count of this clone. A junction end diverges from the germline sequence, so it may reflect a read error. CDR3 loop: CASSLKGQTSAGNTIYF. The DNA of the CDR3 is TGTGCCAGCAGTTTAAAGGGGCAGACATCTGCAGGAAACACCATATATTTT. The rearrangement links TRBV7-3 to TRBJ1-3, with a possible D match to TRBD1 (5 bases). This CDR3 is built from 17 residues. Germline-derived CDR1 and CDR2 are SGHTA and FQGTGA.

This chain joins TRBV27 and TRBJ1-2; D gene ambiguous. The germline V and J ends were trimmed by 3 bases and 6 bases, with 17 bases remaining between them. In germline, CDR1 is MNHEY, CDR2 SMNVEV (reference sequence). This CDR3 comprises 15 residues. The DNA for the CDR3 is TGTGCCAGCAGTTTTTTGGGCAGTATATCCGATGGCTACACCTTC. Translation: CASSFLGSISDGYTF.

The V call is TRBV7-8, the J call TRBJ2-2, with TRBD1 matching 9 bases. Germline values: CDR1 SGHVS, CDR2 FQNEAQ. Trimming took 4 bases from V and 4 from J; bases not matched to a gene: 7. The length of the CDR3 is 16 residues. This CDR3 reads CASSSTGTGPTGELFF. The CDR3 DNA follows: TGTGCCAGCAGCTCTACCGGGACAGGGCCCACCGGGGAGCTGTTTTTT. Full variable domain (missing parts from reference TRBV7-8 and TRBJ2-2): GAGVSQSPRYKVAKRGQDVALRCDPISGHVSLFWYQQALGQGPEFLTYFQNEAQLDKSGLPSDRFFAERPEGSVSTLKIQRTQQEDSAVYLCASSSTGTGPTGELFFGEGSRLTVL.

The rearrangement uses TRBV30 and TRBJ2-7; 7 bases agree with TRBD1. J was trimmed by 9 bases and V by 0 bases; bases with no gene match: 8. The CDR3 totals 13 residues. The germline V gene has CDR1 GTSNPN and CDR2 SVGIG (reference sequence). The CDR3 nucleotides are TGTGCCTGGAGTGTCAGGGTAGGACAGGTGCAGTACTTC. It encodes CAWSVRVGQVQYF.

This sequence joins TRBV7-9 and TRBJ2-3; D uncertain. The CDR3 has 12 residues. Germline CDR1 reads SEHNR; CDR2 reads FQNEAQ (reference sequence). V was shortened by 3 bases and J by 8 bases, with 9 bases between the two germline ends. The CDR3 DNA follows: TGTGCCAGCAGCTTCCCGGATGGTACGCAGTATTTT. It encodes CASSFPDGTQYF.

The V gene is TRBV11-2, the J gene TRBJ1-2; D unresolved. CDR3 length: 12 amino acids. Deletions cut 6 bases from V and 3 bases from J, with 8 bases between. Germline values: CDR1 SGHAT, CDR2 FQNNGV. In DNA form, the CDR3 reads TGTGCCAGCAGTAGAGCAGACTATGGCTACACCTTC. It yields the protein CASSRADYGYTF.

The genes are TRBV5-1 and TRBJ1-1; 9 bases agree with TRBD1. The CDR3 has 14 residues. Per the germline V gene, CDR1 is SGHRS and CDR2 is YFSETQ. Unmatched junction bases numbered 14, after V lost 3 bases and J lost 14 bases. DNA for the CDR3: TGCGCCAGCAGCTCCGCGGGGACAGGGTGGAGTGAATTCTTT. Translation: CASSSAGTGWSEFF. Looking up the rest from reference TRBV5-1 and TRBJ1-1 gives the full variable domain: KAGVTQTPRYLIKTRGQQVTLSCSPISGHRSVSWYQQTPGQGLQFLFEYFSETQRNKGNFPGRFSGRQFSNSRSEMNVSTLELGDSALYLCASSSAGTGWSEFFGQGTRLTVV.